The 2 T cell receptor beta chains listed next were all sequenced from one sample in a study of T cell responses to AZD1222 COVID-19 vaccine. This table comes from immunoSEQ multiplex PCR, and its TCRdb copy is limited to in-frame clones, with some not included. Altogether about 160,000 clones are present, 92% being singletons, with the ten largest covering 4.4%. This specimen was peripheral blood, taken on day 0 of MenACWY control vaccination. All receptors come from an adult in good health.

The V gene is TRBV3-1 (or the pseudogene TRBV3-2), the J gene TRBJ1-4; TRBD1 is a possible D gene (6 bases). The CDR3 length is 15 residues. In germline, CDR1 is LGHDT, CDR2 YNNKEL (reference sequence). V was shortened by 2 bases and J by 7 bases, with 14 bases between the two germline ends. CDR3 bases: TGTGCCAGCAGCCAACCGACAGGTCTGGGTGAAAAACTGTTTTTT. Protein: CASSQPTGLGEKLFF.

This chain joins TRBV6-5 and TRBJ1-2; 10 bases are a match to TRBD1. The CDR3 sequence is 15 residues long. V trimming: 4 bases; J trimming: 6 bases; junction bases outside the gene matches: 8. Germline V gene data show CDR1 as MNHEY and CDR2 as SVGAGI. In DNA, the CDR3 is TGTGCCAGCAGTTTTCTAGGGGGACAGGGGAATGGCTACACCTTC. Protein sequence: CASSFLGGQGNGYTF.